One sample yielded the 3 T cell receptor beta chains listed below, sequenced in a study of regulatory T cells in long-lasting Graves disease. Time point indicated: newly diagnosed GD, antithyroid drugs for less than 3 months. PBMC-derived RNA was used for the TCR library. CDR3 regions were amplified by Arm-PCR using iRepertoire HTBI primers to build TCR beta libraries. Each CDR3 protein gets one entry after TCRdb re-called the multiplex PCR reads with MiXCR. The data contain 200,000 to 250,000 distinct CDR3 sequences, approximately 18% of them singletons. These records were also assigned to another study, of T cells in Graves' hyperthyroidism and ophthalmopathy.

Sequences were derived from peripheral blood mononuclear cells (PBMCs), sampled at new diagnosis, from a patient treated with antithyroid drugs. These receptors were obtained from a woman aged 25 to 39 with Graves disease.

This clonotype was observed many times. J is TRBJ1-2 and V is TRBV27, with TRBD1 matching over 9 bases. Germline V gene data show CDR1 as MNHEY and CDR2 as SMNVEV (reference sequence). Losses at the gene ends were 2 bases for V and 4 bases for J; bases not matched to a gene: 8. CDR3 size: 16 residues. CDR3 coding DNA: TGTGCCAGCAGTTTACCCCCTGAGACAGGGGGCTATGGCTACACCTTC. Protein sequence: CASSLPPETGGYGYTF.

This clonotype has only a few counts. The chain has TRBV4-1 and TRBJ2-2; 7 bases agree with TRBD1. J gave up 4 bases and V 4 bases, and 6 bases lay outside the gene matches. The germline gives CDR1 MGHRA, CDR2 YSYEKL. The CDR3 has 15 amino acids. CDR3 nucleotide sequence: TGCGCCAGCAGCCCGAGGGGACAGATCACCGGGGAGCTGTTTTTT. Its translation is CASSPRGQITGELFF.

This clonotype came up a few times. CDR3: CASSDQGGDNHNEQFF. CDR3 in DNA: TGTGCCAGCAGTGACCAAGGGGGAGACAACCACAATGAGCAGTTCTTC. The chain recombines TRBV6-1 with TRBJ2-1, with D possibly matching TRBD1 (6 bases). Germline-derived CDR1 and CDR2 are MNHNS and SASEGT. V lost 3 bases to trimming and J lost 5 bases, with 17 bases between them. The CDR3 sequence is 16 residues long.